This T cell receptor (beta chain) emerged from a study of blood T cell repertoires in COVID-19. Study-level background: In each case, the material was cDNA or gDNA derived from T cells, B-cell-depleted T cells, or PBMCs.

Everyone who took part was about 18 to 89 years old, and they came from about two dozen US areas. Assignments of participants to cohorts depended upon their own reported clinical history. CDR1 SGDLS and CDR2 YYNGEE come from the germline V gene. V lost 4 bases, J lost 6 bases, and 7 bases stayed unmatched. The CDR3 is 15 amino acids. Repertoires were generated with immunoSEQ multiplex PCR, while TCRdb's copy carries only in-frame clones and drops some. The table records about 210,000 clones, under 90% of them present only once. The sample was PBMCs or T cells enriched from blood (not recorded which). The chain links TRBV9 to TRBJ1-6, with 7 bases fitting TRBD1. The source is a woman aged 50 to 65 with acute COVID-19. CDR3 sequence: CASSIGTASNSPLHF. The CDR3 DNA sequence: TGTGCCAGCAGCATTGGGACAGCTAGTAATTCACCCCTCCACTTT.